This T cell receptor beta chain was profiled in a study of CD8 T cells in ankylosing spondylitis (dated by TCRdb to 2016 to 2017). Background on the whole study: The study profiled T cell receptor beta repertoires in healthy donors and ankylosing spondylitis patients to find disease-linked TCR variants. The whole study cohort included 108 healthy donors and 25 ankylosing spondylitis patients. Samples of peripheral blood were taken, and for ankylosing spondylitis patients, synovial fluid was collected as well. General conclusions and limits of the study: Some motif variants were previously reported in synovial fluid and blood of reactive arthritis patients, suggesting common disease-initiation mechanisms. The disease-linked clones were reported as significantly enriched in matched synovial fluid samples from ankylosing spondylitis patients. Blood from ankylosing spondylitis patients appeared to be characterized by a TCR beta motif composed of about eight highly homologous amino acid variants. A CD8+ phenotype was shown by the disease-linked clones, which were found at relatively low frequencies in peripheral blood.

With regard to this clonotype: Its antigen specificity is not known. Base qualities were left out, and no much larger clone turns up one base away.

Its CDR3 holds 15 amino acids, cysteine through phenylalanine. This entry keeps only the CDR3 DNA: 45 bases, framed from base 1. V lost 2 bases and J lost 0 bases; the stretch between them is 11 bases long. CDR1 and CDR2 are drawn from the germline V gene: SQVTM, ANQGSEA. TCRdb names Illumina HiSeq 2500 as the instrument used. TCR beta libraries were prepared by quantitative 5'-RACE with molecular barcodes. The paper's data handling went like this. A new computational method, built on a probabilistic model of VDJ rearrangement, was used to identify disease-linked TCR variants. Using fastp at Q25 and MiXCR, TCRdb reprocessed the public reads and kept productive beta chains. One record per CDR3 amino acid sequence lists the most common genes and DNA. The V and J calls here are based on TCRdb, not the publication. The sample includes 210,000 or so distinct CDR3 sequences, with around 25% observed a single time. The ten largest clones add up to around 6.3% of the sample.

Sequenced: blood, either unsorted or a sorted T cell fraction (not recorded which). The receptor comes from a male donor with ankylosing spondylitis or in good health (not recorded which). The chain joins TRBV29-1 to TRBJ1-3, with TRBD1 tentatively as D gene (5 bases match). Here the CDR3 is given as CSVESGRTSGNTIYF. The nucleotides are TGCAGCGTTGAATCGGGACGGACCTCTGGAAACACCATATATTTT. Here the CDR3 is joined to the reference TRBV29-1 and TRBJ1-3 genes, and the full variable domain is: SAVISQKPSRDICQRGTSLTIQCQVDSQVTMMFWYRQQPGQSLTLIATANQGSEATYESGFVIDKFPISRPNLTFSTLTVSNMSPEDSSIYLCSVESGRTSGNTIYFGEGSWLTVV.